This T cell receptor beta chain was documented in a study of technical replicates of blood from a handful of donors (dated 2017 in TCRdb). The library was built by means of the immunoSEQ multiplex PCR assay. Held by TCRdb, this immuneACCESS table contains in-frame sequences only and omits some clones. Under half of the omission traces to an unresolved V gene where checked; the cause of the rest is unknown. The sample table records 40,000 to 60,000 clones; approximately 90% of these occur just once. The top ten clones comprise about 3.6% of the sample. CDR3 length: 13 amino acids, cysteine to phenylalanine. The only DNA kept is the CDR3, 39 bases in frame from the first base. As encoded in the germline V gene, CDR1 is SNHLY while CDR2 is FYNNEI. V is cut by 7 bases and J by 7 bases, and the space between the germline ends is 13 bases. A remark on this clone: No antigen is known for it. Per-base qualities were not stored, and no clone one base away is much larger.

Sequencing was carried out using PBMCs. The chain is encoded by TRBV2 joined to TRBJ1-4; TRBD1 is possibly the D segment (5 matching bases). This TCR derives from a human donor in good health. Some clones in this sample may be carry-over from other donors' samples. CDR3 region: CASNGRGGEKLFF. DNA sequence: TGTGCCAGCAATGGAAGGGGAGGTGAAAAACTGTTTTTT. Joined to the reference TRBV2 and TRBJ1-4 proteins, this CDR3 gives the full variable domain: EPEVTQTPSHQVTQMGQEVILRCVPISNHLYFYWYRQILGQKVEFLVSFYNNEISEKSEIFDDQFSVERPDGSNFTLKIRSTKLEDSAMYFCASNGRGGEKLFFGSGTQLSVL.